This paragraph reports one T cell receptor beta chain. These data belong to a study of control samples from healthy donors and cancer patients. Sequenced by immunoSEQ multiplex PCR; TCRdb stores in-frame clones only, minus some. This sample has some 140,000 clones, with 85% to 95% found just once. The CDR3 extends over 16 amino acids. V dropped 3 bases and J dropped 2; count of bases not matched to a gene: 7. The germline gives CDR1 SGDLS, CDR2 YYNGEE. This clonotype was sampled from a man between 60 and 75 years old with colorectal cancer. V usage is TRBV9 and J usage is TRBJ2-3; 9 bases align to TRBD2. The specimen was PBMCs. The CDR3: CASSAGGGANTDTQYF. CDR3 DNA sequence: TGTGCCAGCAGCGCAGGCGGGGGGGCTAACACAGATACGCAGTATTTT. Full variable domain (remainder filled in from reference TRBV9 and TRBJ2-3): DSGVTQTPKHLITATGQRVTLRCSPRSGDLSVYWYQQSLDQGLQFLIQYYNGEERAKGNILERFSAQQFPDLHSELNLSSLELGDSALYFCASSAGGGANTDTQYFGPGTRLTVL.